The T cell receptor beta chain described here comes from a study of blood T cell repertoires in COVID-19. About the study: PBMCs, B-cell-depleted T cells, or T cells were the source of the cDNA or gDNA that made up the material.

Trimming at V came to 1 base and at J to 4 bases, leaving 9 bases not matched to a gene. The V gene's germline CDR1 is SGHVS and CDR2 FNYEAQ. CDR3 length equals 16 residues. Under the authors' procedure: Estimation of nucleated cell counts was performed using reference gene primer amplification. Only in-frame clones appear in the TCRdb table, and some are missing; sequencing was by immunoSEQ multiplex PCR. V and J calls and clone size are those listed in that table; D and trimming were worked out from the DNA. The sample shows more than 120,000 clones, approximately 87% of them seen only once. This TCR came from a man aged 50-59 years who had recovered from COVID-19. Sequencing was performed on peripheral blood. The V gene is TRBV7-6, the J gene TRBJ2-5; 7 nucleotides align to TRBD1. CDR3: CASSLDLPGGAETQYF. The CDR3 DNA reads as TGTGCCAGCAGCTTAGATCTTCCAGGGGGAGCAGAGACCCAGTACTTC.